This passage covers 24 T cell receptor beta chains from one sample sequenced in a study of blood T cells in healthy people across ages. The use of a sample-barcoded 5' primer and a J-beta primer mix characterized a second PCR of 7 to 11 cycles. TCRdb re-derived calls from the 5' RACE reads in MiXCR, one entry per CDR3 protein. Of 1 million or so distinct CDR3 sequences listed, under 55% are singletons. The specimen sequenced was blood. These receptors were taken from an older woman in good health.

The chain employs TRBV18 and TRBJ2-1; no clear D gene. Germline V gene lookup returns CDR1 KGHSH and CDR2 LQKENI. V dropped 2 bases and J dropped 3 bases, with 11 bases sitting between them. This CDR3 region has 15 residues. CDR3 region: CASSPIRRFYNEQFF. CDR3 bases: TGTGCCAGCTCACCAATTCGGAGATTCTACAATGAGCAGTTCTTC.

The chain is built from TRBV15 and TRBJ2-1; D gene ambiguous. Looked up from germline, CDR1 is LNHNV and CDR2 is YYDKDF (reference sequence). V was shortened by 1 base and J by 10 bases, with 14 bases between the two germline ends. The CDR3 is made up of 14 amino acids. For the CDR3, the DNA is TGTGCCACCAGCAGAGTCCCGATAGCAGCCGAGCAGTTCTTC. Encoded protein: CATSRVPIAAEQFF.

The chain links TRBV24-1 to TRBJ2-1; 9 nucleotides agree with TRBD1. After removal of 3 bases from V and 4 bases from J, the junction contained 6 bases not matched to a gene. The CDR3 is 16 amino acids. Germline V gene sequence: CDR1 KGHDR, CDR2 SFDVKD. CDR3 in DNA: TGTGCCACCAGTGATCCACAGGGGGCTAGATACAATGAGCAGTTCTTC. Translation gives CATSDPQGARYNEQFF.

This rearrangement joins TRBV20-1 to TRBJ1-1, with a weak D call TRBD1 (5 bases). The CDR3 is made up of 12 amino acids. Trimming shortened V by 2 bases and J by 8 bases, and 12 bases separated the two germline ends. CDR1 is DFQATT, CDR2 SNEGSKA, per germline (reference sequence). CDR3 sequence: CSARTRAPEAFF. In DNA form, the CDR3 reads TGCAGTGCTAGAACCAGGGCCCCCGAAGCTTTCTTT.

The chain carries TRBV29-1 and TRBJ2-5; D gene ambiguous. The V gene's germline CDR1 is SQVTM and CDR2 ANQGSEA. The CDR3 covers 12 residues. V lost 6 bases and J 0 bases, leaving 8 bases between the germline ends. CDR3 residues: CSVWRYQETQYF. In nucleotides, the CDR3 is TGCAGCGTATGGAGATACCAAGAGACCCAGTACTTC.

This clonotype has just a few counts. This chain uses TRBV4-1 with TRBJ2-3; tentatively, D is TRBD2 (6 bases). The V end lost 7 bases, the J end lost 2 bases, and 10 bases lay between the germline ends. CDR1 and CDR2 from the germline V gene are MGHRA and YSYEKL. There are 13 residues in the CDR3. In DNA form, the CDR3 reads TGCGCCAGCATAGCGGACTCCACAGATACGCAGTATTTT. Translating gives CASIADSTDTQYF.

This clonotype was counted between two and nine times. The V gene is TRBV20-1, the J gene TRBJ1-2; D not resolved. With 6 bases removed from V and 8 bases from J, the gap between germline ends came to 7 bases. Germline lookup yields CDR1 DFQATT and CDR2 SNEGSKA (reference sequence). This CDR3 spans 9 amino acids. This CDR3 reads CSAGRGYTF. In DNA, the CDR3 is TGCAGTGCCGGGAGGGGCTACACCTTC.

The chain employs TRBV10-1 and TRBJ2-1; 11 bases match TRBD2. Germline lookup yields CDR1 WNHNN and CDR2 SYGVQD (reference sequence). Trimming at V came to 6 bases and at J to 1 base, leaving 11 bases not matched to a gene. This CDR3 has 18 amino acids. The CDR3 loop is CASSRLAGMDSSYNEQFF. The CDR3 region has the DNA TGCGCCAGCAGCCGACTAGCGGGAATGGATTCTTCCTACAATGAGCAGTTCTTC.

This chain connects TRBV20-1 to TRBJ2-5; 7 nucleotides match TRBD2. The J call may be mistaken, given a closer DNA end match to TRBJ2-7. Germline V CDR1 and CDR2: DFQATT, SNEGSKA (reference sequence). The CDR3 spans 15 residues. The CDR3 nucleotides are TGCAGTGCCCTAAGCCCCGGGAGGCCCACCTACGAGCAGTACTTC. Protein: CSALSPGRPTYEQYF.

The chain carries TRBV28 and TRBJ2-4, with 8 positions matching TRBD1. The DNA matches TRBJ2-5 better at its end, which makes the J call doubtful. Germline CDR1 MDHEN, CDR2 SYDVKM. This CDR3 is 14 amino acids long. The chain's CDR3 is CASSRTGPGETQYF. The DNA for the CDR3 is TGTGCCAGCAGTCGGACAGGGCCGGGGGAGACCCAGTACTTC.

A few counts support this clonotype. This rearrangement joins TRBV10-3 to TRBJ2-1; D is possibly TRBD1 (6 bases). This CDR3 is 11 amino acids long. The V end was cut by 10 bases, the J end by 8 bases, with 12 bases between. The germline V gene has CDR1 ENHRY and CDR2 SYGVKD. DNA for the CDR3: TGTGCCACTAACGCAGGGGATGAGCAGTTCTTC. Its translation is CATNAGDEQFF.

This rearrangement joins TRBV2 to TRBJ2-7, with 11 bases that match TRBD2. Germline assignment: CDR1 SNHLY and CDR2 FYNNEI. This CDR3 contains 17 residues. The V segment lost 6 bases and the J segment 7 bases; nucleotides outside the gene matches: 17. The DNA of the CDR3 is TGTGCCAGCAGCTACGCAATTTTAGCGGGAGGGACCAATGAGCAGTACTTC. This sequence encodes CASSYAILAGGTNEQYF. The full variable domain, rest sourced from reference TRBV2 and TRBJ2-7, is EPEVTQTPSHQVTQMGQEVILRCVPISNHLYFYWYRQILGQKVEFLVSFYNNEISEKSEIFDDQFSVERPDGSNFTLKIRSTKLEDSAMYFCASSYAILAGGTNEQYFGPGTRLTVT.

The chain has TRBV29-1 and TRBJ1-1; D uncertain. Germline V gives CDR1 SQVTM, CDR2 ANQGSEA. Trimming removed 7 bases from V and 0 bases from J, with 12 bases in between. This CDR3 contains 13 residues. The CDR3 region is CSAVISMNTEAFF. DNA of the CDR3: TGCAGCGCGGTCATCTCCATGAACACTGAAGCTTTCTTT. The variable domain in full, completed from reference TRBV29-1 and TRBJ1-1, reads SAVISQKPSRDICQRGTSLTIQCQVDSQVTMMFWYRQQPGQSLTLIATANQGSEATYESGFVIDKFPISRPNLTFSTLTVSNMSPEDSSIYLCSAVISMNTEAFFGQGTRLTVV.

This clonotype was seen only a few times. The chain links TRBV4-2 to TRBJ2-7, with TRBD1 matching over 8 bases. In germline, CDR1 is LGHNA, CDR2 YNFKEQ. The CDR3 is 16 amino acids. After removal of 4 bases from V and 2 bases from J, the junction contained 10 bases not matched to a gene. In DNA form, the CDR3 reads TGTGCCAGCAGCCCACCGTCCACGGGACAGGCCTACGAGCAGTACTTC. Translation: CASSPPSTGQAYEQYF.

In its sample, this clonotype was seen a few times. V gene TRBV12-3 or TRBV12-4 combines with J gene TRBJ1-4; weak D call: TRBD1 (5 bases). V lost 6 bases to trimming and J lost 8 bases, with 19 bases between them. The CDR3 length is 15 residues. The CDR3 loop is CASSPPGREGEKLFF. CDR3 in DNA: TGTGCCAGCAGCCCTCCGGGCAGGGAGGGCGAAAAACTGTTTTTT.

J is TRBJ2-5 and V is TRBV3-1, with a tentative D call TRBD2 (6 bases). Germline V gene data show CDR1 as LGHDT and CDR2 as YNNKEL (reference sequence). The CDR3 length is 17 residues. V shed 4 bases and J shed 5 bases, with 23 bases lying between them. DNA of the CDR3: TGTGCCAGCAGCCTCGGAAAGCGGGTTGAGGGCACGGAGACCCAGTACTTC. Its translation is CASSLGKRVEGTETQYF.

CDR3 sequence: CASSLTGTDGTSQETQYF. The CDR3 bases are TGCGCCAGCAGCTTGACCGGGACGGACGGCACAAGTCAAGAGACCCAGTACTTC. This chain uses TRBV5-1 with TRBJ2-5, with D possibly being TRBD1 or TRBD2 (5 bases each). CDR3 length equals 18 residues. The germline gives CDR1 SGHRS, CDR2 YFSETQ. The germline V and J ends were trimmed by 1 base and 2 bases, with 21 bases remaining between them.

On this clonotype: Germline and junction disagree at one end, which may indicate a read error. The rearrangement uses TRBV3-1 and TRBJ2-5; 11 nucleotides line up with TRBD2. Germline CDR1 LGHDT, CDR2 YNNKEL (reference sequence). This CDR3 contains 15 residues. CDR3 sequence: CASSQEPSGRLTQYF. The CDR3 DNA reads TGTGCCAGCAGTCAAGAACCTAGCGGGAGGCTGACCCAGTACTTC.

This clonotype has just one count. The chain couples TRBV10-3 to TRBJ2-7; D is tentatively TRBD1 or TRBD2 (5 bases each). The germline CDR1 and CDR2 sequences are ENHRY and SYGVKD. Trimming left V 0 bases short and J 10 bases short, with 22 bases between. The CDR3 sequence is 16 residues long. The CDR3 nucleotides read TGTGCCATCAGTGAGTCGGGAGAGAAGGGGCAGGAGGCCCAGTACTTC. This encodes CAISESGEKGQEAQYF.

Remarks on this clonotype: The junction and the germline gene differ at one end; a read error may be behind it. The CDR3 DNA follows: TGTGCCACCAGTGACCCTAATGAAAAACCGTTTTTT. Amino acid sequence: CATSDPNEKPFF. The V gene is TRBV24-1, the J gene TRBJ1-4; D not resolved. Germline loops: CDR1 KGHDR, CDR2 SFDVKD. The CDR3 totals 12 residues.

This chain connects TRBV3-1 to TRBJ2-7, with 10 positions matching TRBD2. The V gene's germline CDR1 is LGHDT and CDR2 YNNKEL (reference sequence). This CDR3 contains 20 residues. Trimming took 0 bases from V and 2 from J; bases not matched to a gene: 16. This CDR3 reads CASSQDLGSSRAGGPYEQYF. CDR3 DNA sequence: TGTGCCAGCAGCCAAGATTTAGGGTCTAGTCGAGCGGGAGGGCCCTACGAGCAGTACTTC.

The CDR3 bases are TGTGCCAGCAGTTTAAAGCCCCAGCATTTT. This codes for CASSLKPQHF. The chain has TRBV28 and TRBJ1-5; no reliable D call. Germline values: CDR1 MDHEN, CDR2 SYDVKM. V was cut by 2 bases and J by 8 bases, with 1 base left in between. The CDR3 is made up of 10 amino acids.

The CDR3 protein is CSARGSEISYNEQFF. The CDR3 coding sequence is TGCAGTGCTAGAGGGTCGGAGATCTCCTACAATGAGCAGTTCTTC. The chain carries TRBV20-1 and TRBJ2-1; no reliable D call. Trimming took 1 base from V and 0 from J, leaving 10 bases between them. This CDR3 region has 15 residues. Looked up from germline, CDR1 is DFQATT and CDR2 is SNEGSKA (reference sequence).

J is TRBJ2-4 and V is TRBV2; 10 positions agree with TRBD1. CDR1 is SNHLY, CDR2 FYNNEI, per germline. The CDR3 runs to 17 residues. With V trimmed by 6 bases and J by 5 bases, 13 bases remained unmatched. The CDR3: CASSATYWDRGQNIQYF. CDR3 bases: TGTGCCAGCAGCGCGACGTATTGGGACAGGGGACAAAACATTCAGTACTTC.